This T cell receptor beta chain is drawn from a study of CD8+CD57+ T cells in acquired aplastic anemia. Background on the study: DNA recovered from sorted CD4+ and CD8+ cells had a mean of approximately 3.5 ug. CD4+ cells from healthy donors averaged about 10 million reads. Broader study findings: The study identified roughly 31 CD8+ CDR3 sequences shared by patients and controls. Patients versus controls showed no significant CD8+ Simpson's diversity difference.

Template material for TCR beta VDJ and CDR3 profiling consisted of genomic DNA. In TCRdb, the reads were re-called with MiXCR into one record per CDR3 protein. The table records a few hundred thousand distinct CDR3 sequences, 55% to 75% of them present only once. For this clonotype: Its matching antigen is unknown.

The germline CDR1 and CDR2 sequences are SGHTA and FQGNSA. With 5 bases removed from V and 4 bases from J, the gap between germline ends came to 14 bases. The CDR3 is 14 residues long. Sample: sorted CD4+, CD8+, or CD8+CD57+ T cells (not recorded which) from PBMCs. The source of this sequence is a human donor in good health, serving as a control. The chain is built from TRBV7-2 and TRBJ1-2; a possible D gene is TRBD1 (6 bases). CDR3 residues: CASSERRDTYGYTF. Here the CDR3 DNA reads TGTGCCAGCAGCGAAAGGAGGGACACCTATGGCTACACCTTC. Based on the CDR3 plus reference TRBV7-2 and TRBJ1-2, the full variable domain is GAGVSQSPSNKVTEKGKDVELRCDPISGHTALYWYRQSLGQGLEFLIYFQGNSAPDKSGLPSDRFSAERTGGSVSTLTIQRTQQEDSAVYLCASSERRDTYGYTFGSGTRLTVV.